This TCR beta chain was documented in a study of Ad26.COV2.S vaccination and SARS-CoV-2 variants. Turning to the study itself: Intramuscularly, Ad26.COV2.S was given either once or twice, 56 days apart.

The protocol was immunoSEQ multiplex PCR, while the TCRdb copy is restricted to in-frame clones and leaves out a portion. This table has about 440,000 clones, around 91% appearing once. This clone was observed at least ten times. Antigen: not known. Regarding the study as a whole: It was found that vaccine and placebo recipients had similar non-spike TCR breadth.

The CDR3 has 15 residues. Germline V lookup: CDR1 GTSNPN, CDR2 SVGIG (reference sequence). The trim removed 2 bases at V and 0 bases at J, leaving 7 bases unmatched. Described treatment: approximately 18 received Ad26.COV2.S at low or high dose, single or two shots; about 5 received placebo; per-sample allocation not given. At day 63 after the first vaccine or placebo injection, samples were drawn. An Ad26 vector expressing Wuhan-strain SARS-CoV-2 spike served as the vaccine. The clonotype comes from a person aged 18-65 years who received the Ad26.COV2.S COVID-19 vaccine or a placebo. The gene calls are TRBV30 and TRBJ2-7; TRBD1 aligns across 7 bases. Material: peripheral blood, obtained in a trial of Ad26.COV2.S vaccine versus placebo. For the CDR3, the DNA is TGTGCCTGGAGTAGGTTCAGGGGGTTCTCCTACGAGCAGTACTTC. Its protein product is CAWSRFRGFSYEQYF. The whole variable domain, remainder taken from reference TRBV30 and TRBJ2-7, is SQTIHQWPATLVQPVGSPLSLECTVEGTSNPNLYWYRQAAGRGLQLLFYSVGIGQISSEVPQNLSASRPQDRQFILSSKKLLLSDSGFYLCAWSRFRGFSYEQYFGPGTRLTVT.